The T cell receptor beta chain described here comes from a study of control samples from healthy donors and cancer patients. The CDR3 extends over 17 amino acids. Unmatched junction bases numbered 15, after V lost 6 bases and J lost 4 bases. Germline V gives CDR1 SGHVS, CDR2 FQNEAQ. This clone was detected once. Sequencing used immunoSEQ multiplex PCR; TCRdb keeps in-frame clones, though not all of them. The table lists roughly 120,000 clones, 93% of them singletons, with 1.5% to 2% in the top ten. The chain has TRBV7-8 and TRBJ1-5; 7 nucleotides align to TRBD1. This receptor was identified in a man aged 50 to 60 with head and neck cancer. Specimen: PBMCs. The CDR3, as DNA: TGTGCCAGCAGTTTTACCCGCGGGGCAGGGGGGAATCAGCCCCAGCATTTT. Translated, it gives CASSFTRGAGGNQPQHF.